This TCR beta chain was sequenced for a study of Ad26.COV2.S vaccination and SARS-CoV-2 variants. Profiling relied on immunoSEQ multiplex PCR, and the TCRdb table lists in-frame clones only, not all of them. The data hold 300,000 to 450,000 clones, with around 92% observed a single time. Study-wide results and caveats: Non-spike TCR breadth was similar in vaccine and placebo recipients.

Details on this clone: What it binds is not known.

Germline V gene lookup returns CDR1 SGHTA and CDR2 FQGNSA. Deletions cut 5 bases from V and 0 bases from J, with 11 bases between. CDR3 length: 15 residues. The source was peripheral blood, collected after recovery from COVID-19. V gene TRBV7-2 combines with J gene TRBJ2-1; TRBD1 is a possible D gene (6 bases). This TCR derives from a human donor who had recovered from COVID-19. In nucleotides, the CDR3 is TGTGCCAGCAGCCAGAAGACAGGCTCCTACAATGAGCAGTTCTTC. Protein: CASSQKTGSYNEQFF.